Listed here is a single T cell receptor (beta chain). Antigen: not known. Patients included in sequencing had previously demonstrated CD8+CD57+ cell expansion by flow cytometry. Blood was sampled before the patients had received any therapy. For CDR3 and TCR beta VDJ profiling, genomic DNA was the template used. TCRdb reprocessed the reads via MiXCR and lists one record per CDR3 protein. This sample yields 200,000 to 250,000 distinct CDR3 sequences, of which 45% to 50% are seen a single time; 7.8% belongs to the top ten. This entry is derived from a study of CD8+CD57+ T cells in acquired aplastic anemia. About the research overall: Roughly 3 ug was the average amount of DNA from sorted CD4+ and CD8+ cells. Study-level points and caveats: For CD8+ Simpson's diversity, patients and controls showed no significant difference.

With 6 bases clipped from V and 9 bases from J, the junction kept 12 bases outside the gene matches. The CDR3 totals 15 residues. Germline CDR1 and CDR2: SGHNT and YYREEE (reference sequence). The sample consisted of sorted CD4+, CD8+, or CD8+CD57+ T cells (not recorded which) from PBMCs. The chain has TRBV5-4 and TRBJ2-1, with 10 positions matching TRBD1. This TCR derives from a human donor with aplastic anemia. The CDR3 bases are TGTGCCAGCACCGTGGACAGGGGGATCGGCAGTGAGCAGTTCTTC. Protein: CASTVDRGIGSEQFF.